This T cell receptor (beta chain) is from a study of blood T cell repertoires in COVID-19. Overall study context: Acute and convalescent COVID-19 samples came from the United States, Italy and Spain. The cDNA or gDNA used as material had been derived from T cells, B-cell-depleted T cells, or PBMCs.

In the authors' workflow: Nucleated cell counts were estimated from reference gene primer amplification. Assay used: immunoSEQ multiplex PCR; TCRdb lists only in-frame clones, some missing. V and J calls and clone size are copied from that table; D and trimming were computed from the DNA. The table records under 200,000 clones, around 83% of them present only once. The CDR3 contains 13 residues. CDR1 and CDR2 (germline): MDHEN, SYDVKM. V lost 6 bases and J lost 4, with 12 bases in between. The clonotype was recovered from a woman older than 75 with acute or convalescent COVID-19. The genes are TRBV28 and TRBJ1-2; D unresolved. The sequencing sample was made of peripheral blood. CDR3 DNA: TGTGCCAGCAGGGTGGAGAACCTCTATGGCTACACCTTC. Translated, it gives CASRVENLYGYTF.